Following are 31 T cell receptor beta chains from one sample sequenced in a study of HIV-infected children after antiretroviral therapy interruption. The treatment was: PENTA 11 planned treatment interruption arm or continuous ART arm. The TCR library was built from RNA with a 3' RACE protocol and unique molecular identifiers. In TCRdb, the 3' RACE reads were re-called with MiXCR into one record per CDR3 protein. The sample includes about 89,000 distinct CDR3 sequences, approximately 6.9% of them seen just once. The source material was CD45RA+ CD4+ T cells from PBMCs, pooled from several time points, sampled from a donor given antiretroviral therapy, either interrupted or continuous. Subset specified: naive CD4+ CD45RA+ CD45RO- T cells. The receptor source for this set is a pool of human donors with HIV.

This clonotype was seen many times. The chain has TRBV5-1 and TRBJ1-2; possible D gene TRBD1, 5 bases. The V gene lost 0 bases and the J gene lost 8 bases, with 14 bases spanning the gap. Germline V CDR1 and CDR2: SGHRS, YFSETQ. The CDR3 is made up of 14 amino acids. The CDR3 spells CASSLGGTEGGYTF. The DNA of the CDR3 is TGCGCCAGCAGCTTGGGCGGGACTGAAGGGGGCTACACCTTC.

This clonotype was detected only a few times. The chain couples TRBV27 to TRBJ2-7; 9 bases map to TRBD1. After removal of 4 bases from V and 6 bases from J, the junction contained 7 bases not matched to a gene. From germline, CDR1 is MNHEY and CDR2 SMNVEV (reference sequence). CDR3 length: 14 residues. The CDR3 region has the DNA TGTGCCAGCAGTTCTGAACAGGGGGCGCTCGAGCAGTACTTC. As protein: CASSSEQGALEQYF.

The chain employs TRBV7-8 and TRBJ2-7; D ambiguous. The CDR3 covers 14 residues. Germline V CDR1 and CDR2: SGHVS, FQNEAQ. V lost 0 bases and J 0 bases, leaving 6 bases between the germline ends. The chain's CDR3 is CASSLAGTSYEQYF. The CDR3, as DNA: TGTGCCAGCAGCTTAGCGGGCACCTCCTACGAGCAGTACTTC.

Ten or more counts support this clonotype. The chain employs TRBV10-3 and TRBJ2-3; D is undetermined. Germline CDR1 reads ENHRY; CDR2 reads SYGVKD. Trimming took off 6 bases at V and 2 bases at J, with 9 bases between the two ends. This CDR3 is 13 amino acids long. CDR3 nucleotides: TGTGCCATCAGGGGGATTCCCACAGATACGCAGTATTTT. Translated, it gives CAIRGIPTDTQYF.

This clonotype was seen at least ten times. This chain joins TRBV5-1 and TRBJ2-3; possible D gene TRBD2, 5 bases. The CDR3 totals 16 residues. CDR1 and CDR2 from the germline V gene are SGHRS and YFSETQ. V lost 0 bases and J lost 0, with 11 bases in between. The CDR3 DNA sequence: TGCGCCAGCAGCTTGGAGGTAGCGCAAAGCACAGATACGCAGTATTTT. Its protein is CASSLEVAQSTDTQYF.

This chain connects TRBV7-9 to TRBJ2-2; TRBD1 agrees at 7 bases. The CDR3 sequence is 15 residues long. CDR1 and CDR2 (germline): SEHNR, FQNEAQ (reference sequence). V lost 2 bases to trimming and J lost 4 bases; unmatched junction nucleotides: 4. CDR3 bases: TGTGCCAGCAGCTTAAGGGGGCCGAGCACCGGGGAGCTGTTTTTT. This encodes CASSLRGPSTGELFF.

This clonotype has at least ten counts. The chain couples TRBV9 to TRBJ1-1, with TRBD1 identical over 7 bases. Losses at the gene ends were 4 bases for V and 0 bases for J; bases not matched to a gene: 9. This CDR3 contains 16 residues. CDR1 is SGDLS, CDR2 YYNGEE, per germline. CDR3 sequence: CASSQLTGWMNTEAFF. CDR3 sequence (DNA): TGTGCCAGCAGCCAACTGACAGGGTGGATGAACACTGAAGCTTTCTTT.

This clonotype was observed a handful of times. V usage is TRBV12-5 and J usage is TRBJ2-4; TRBD1 is a possible D gene (6 bases). The CDR3 totals 14 residues. Germline values: CDR1 LGHNT, CDR2 FRNRAP. Trimming took 9 bases from V and 1 from J, leaving 13 bases between them. The chain's CDR3 is CASAPDRAKNIQYF. As DNA, the CDR3 is TGTGCTAGCGCACCTGACAGGGCCAAAAACATTCAGTACTTC.

This clonotype was counted ten times or more. The rearrangement links TRBV7-9 to TRBJ2-1; the match to TRBD2 covers 13 bases. The CDR3 sequence is 20 residues long. Germline CDR1 SEHNR, CDR2 FQNEAQ (reference sequence). The J segment lost 6 bases and the V segment lost 4 bases, leaving 18 bases of the junction unmatched. The CDR3 sequence is CASSSVGTQAGLAGINEQFF. CDR3 nucleotides: TGTGCCAGCAGCTCAGTCGGGACCCAGGCGGGACTAGCGGGAATCAATGAGCAGTTCTTC.

This clonotype was seen ten or more times. This chain links TRBV4-2 with TRBJ2-3; possible D gene TRBD1, 6 bases. Per the germline V gene, CDR1 is LGHNA and CDR2 is YNFKEQ. This CDR3 is built from 17 residues. V was pared by 0 bases and J by 2 bases, with 15 bases between. CDR3 region: CASSQEGGRATTDTQYF. CDR3 bases: TGTGCCAGCAGCCAAGAAGGGGGAAGGGCCACCACAGATACGCAGTATTTT.

This clonotype was seen repeatedly, ten times or more. This chain uses TRBV19 with TRBJ2-1; D is undetermined. The CDR3 runs to 15 residues. CDR1 and CDR2 (germline): LNHDA, SQIVND (reference sequence). Deletions cut 6 bases from V and 0 bases from J, with 12 bases between. The CDR3 DNA sequence: TGTGCCAGTAGCGCCGCGGACCTCTCCTACAATGAGCAGTTCTTC. Translating gives CASSAADLSYNEQFF.

This clonotype has at least ten counts. The rearrangement uses TRBV7-6 and TRBJ2-7; D might be TRBD2 (7 bases). V lost 0 bases and J 2 bases, leaving 11 bases between the germline ends. Germline CDR1 SGHVS, CDR2 FNYEAQ. The CDR3 covers 15 residues. CDR3 sequence: CASSLAGGQAYEQYF. The CDR3 bases are TGTGCCAGCAGCTTAGCGGGGGGGCAAGCCTACGAGCAGTACTTC.

This clonotype was recorded many times. This chain connects TRBV3-1 to TRBJ1-2; 10 bases agree with TRBD1. V was clipped by 3 bases and J by 7 bases; unmatched bases: 8. CDR1 is LGHDT, CDR2 YNNKEL, per germline (reference sequence). The CDR3 spans 15 residues. In DNA form, the CDR3 reads TGTGCCAGCAGCCATCTAACCGGGACAGGGGCTGGCTACACCTTC. It translates to CASSHLTGTGAGYTF.

The chain uses TRBV19 and TRBJ1-5; D gene ambiguous. Looked up from germline, CDR1 is LNHDA and CDR2 is SQIVND (reference sequence). The CDR3 is 14 amino acids. Trimming left V 4 bases short and J 0 bases short, with 7 bases between. CDR3 loop: CASSSQHSNQPQHF. The CDR3 DNA is TGTGCCAGTAGTAGCCAGCATAGCAATCAGCCCCAGCATTTT.

V usage is TRBV21-1 and J usage is TRBJ2-2; the table's TRBD1 call for D was not verified on the DNA. TRBV21-1 is noted as a pseudogene. The CDR3 totals 13 residues. CDR3 DNA: TGTGCTTCGGAGGACAGAAACACCGGGGAGCTGTTTTTT. Translated: CASEDRNTGELFF.

This clonotype was found many times. This chain connects TRBV7-3 to TRBJ2-2; TRBD1 aligns across 10 bases. J lost 5 bases, V lost 5 bases, and 8 bases had no gene match. Germline V gene lookup returns CDR1 SGHTA and CDR2 FQGTGA. The length of the CDR3 is 16 residues. CDR3 nucleotides: TGTGCCAGCAGCCCCGCCGACAGGGGGCGTACCGGGGAGCTGTTTTTT. Its protein is CASSPADRGRTGELFF. Looking up the rest from reference TRBV7-3 and TRBJ2-2 gives the full variable domain: GAGVSQTPSNKVTEKGKYVELRCDPISGHTALYWYRQSLGQGPEFLIYFQGTGAADDSGLPNDRFFAVRPEGSVSTLKIQRTERGDSAVYLCASSPADRGRTGELFFGEGSRLTVL.

This clonotype was counted ten times or more. The chain recombines TRBV11-2 with TRBJ2-5, with a tentative D call TRBD2 (6 bases). The CDR3 totals 14 residues. CDR1 is SGHAT, CDR2 FQNNGV, per germline. Deletions cut 2 bases from V and 1 base from J, with 8 bases between. The CDR3 sequence is CASSLPGGQETQYF. CDR3 bases: TGTGCCAGCAGCTTACCCGGGGGCCAAGAGACCCAGTACTTC.

This clonotype has a count of ten or more. This sequence joins TRBV29-1 and TRBJ2-7, with D possibly being TRBD1 or TRBD2 (5 bases each). The V end was cut by 0 bases, the J end by 5 bases, with 17 bases between. The CDR3 runs 15 residues. Looked up from germline, CDR1 is SQVTM and CDR2 is ANQGSEA. CDR3 sequence: CSVEDLWDAGHEQYF. CDR3 coding DNA: TGCAGCGTTGAAGATCTTTGGGACGCCGGCCACGAGCAGTACTTC.

This clonotype was seen repeatedly, ten times or more. This sequence joins TRBV18 and TRBJ2-1; TRBD1 agrees at 7 bases. The length of the CDR3 is 13 residues. Per germline, CDR1 KGHSH and CDR2 LQKENI. J lost 5 bases, V lost 3 bases, and 1 base had no gene match. CDR3 DNA sequence: TGTGCCAGCTCACCGGGACAGAACAATGAGCAGTTCTTC. Its protein product is CASSPGQNNEQFF.

This clonotype was counted ten times or more. The chain joins TRBV30 to TRBJ2-3; the match to TRBD1 covers 8 bases. Germline V CDR1 and CDR2: GTSNPN, SVGIG (reference sequence). The V segment lost 2 bases and the J segment 0 bases; nucleotides outside the gene matches: 7. CDR3 length: 16 amino acids. For the CDR3, the DNA is TGTGCCTGGAGTACCAGGACAGGGCTTAGCACAGATACGCAGTATTTT. Encoded protein: CAWSTRTGLSTDTQYF.

This clonotype has ten or more counts. DNA for the CDR3: TGTGCCAGCAGCTACCGGGACATGACACAAGAGACCCAGTACTTC. It codes for CASSYRDMTQETQYF. The chain joins TRBV7-8 to TRBJ2-5, with TRBD1 as a possible D gene (6 bases). CDR3 length: 15 residues. Per germline, CDR1 SGHVS and CDR2 FQNEAQ. The ends were cut back, 4 bases at V and 2 bases at J, with 14 bases in the middle. The full variable domain, with the rest looked up from reference TRBV7-8 and TRBJ2-5, is GAGVSQSPRYKVAKRGQDVALRCDPISGHVSLFWYQQALGQGPEFLTYFQNEAQLDKSGLPSDRFFAERPEGSVSTLKIQRTQQEDSAVYLCASSYRDMTQETQYFGPGTRLLVL.

There are a few counts of this clonotype. The V call is TRBV6-1, the J call TRBJ2-1; no reliable D call. The V gene lost 1 base and the J gene lost 8 bases, with 15 bases spanning the gap. The CDR3 is made up of 15 amino acids. From germline, CDR1 is MNHNS and CDR2 SASEGT. In DNA form, the CDR3 reads TGTGCCAGCAGTGAAGTTTCCCCCTCTTGGGATGAGCAGTTCTTC. It codes for CASSEVSPSWDEQFF.

This clonotype occurred many times. The V call is TRBV28, the J call TRBJ2-1, with D perhaps TRBD1 or TRBD2 (6 bases each). The CDR3 has 14 residues. Germline V gene sequence: CDR1 MDHEN, CDR2 SYDVKM. Trimming took 7 bases from V and 5 from J, leaving 15 bases between them. The CDR3 sequence is CASTLGGPNNEQFF. CDR3 DNA sequence: TGTGCCAGCACCCTAGGGGGGCCGAACAATGAGCAGTTCTTC. Looking up the rest from reference TRBV28 and TRBJ2-1 gives the full variable domain: DVKVTQSSRYLVKRTGEKVFLECVQDMDHENMFWYRQDPGLGLRLIYFSYDVKMKEKGDIPEGYSVSREKKERFSLILESASTNQTSMYLCASTLGGPNNEQFFGPGTRLTVL.

This clonotype was observed many times. One end of the junction fails to match germline, which may point to a read error. V is TRBV18 and J is TRBJ1-2; D is undetermined. Looked up from germline, CDR1 is KGHSH and CDR2 is LQKENI. CDR3 length: 14 residues. DNA of the CDR3: TGTGCCAGCTCATCACCAGACAAGAACTATGGCTACACCTTC. Protein sequence: CASSSPDKNYGYTF.

There are many counts of this clonotype. The rearrangement joins TRBV28 to TRBJ2-3; possibly TRBD2 for D (5 bases). The CDR3 has 16 amino acids. The germline V and J ends were trimmed by 1 base and 2 bases, with 13 bases remaining between them. The V gene's germline CDR1 is MDHEN and CDR2 SYDVKM. The CDR3 spells CASSLYGVRLTDTQYF. In DNA, the CDR3 is TGTGCCAGCAGTTTATACGGGGTCCGGCTCACAGATACGCAGTATTTT. The full variable domain, with the rest looked up from reference TRBV28 and TRBJ2-3, is DVKVTQSSRYLVKRTGEKVFLECVQDMDHENMFWYRQDPGLGLRLIYFSYDVKMKEKGDIPEGYSVSREKKERFSLILESASTNQTSMYLCASSLYGVRLTDTQYFGPGTRLTVL.

The table lists this clonotype with many counts. The CDR3 DNA is TGTGCCAGCAGCGTCCGGGACAGGAAGAACACTGAAGCTTTCTTT. Translation gives CASSVRDRKNTEAFF. V and J are TRBV14 and TRBJ1-1, with 8 bases aligning to TRBD1. Trimming took 5 bases from V and 1 from J; bases not matched to a gene: 6. The CDR3 runs 15 residues. CDR1 and CDR2 from the germline V gene are SGHDN and FVKESK.

There are many counts of this clonotype. The J gene is TRBJ2-3, the V gene TRBV7-9; TRBD2 matches 9 bases. Germline CDR1 and CDR2: SEHNR and FQNEAQ (reference sequence). Trimming at V came to 0 bases and at J to 6 bases, leaving 1 base not matched to a gene. The CDR3 consists of 14 residues. Here the CDR3 DNA reads TGTGCCAGCAGCTTAGCTAGCGGGAGTGATACGCAGTATTTT. Translation: CASSLASGSDTQYF.

This clonotype was seen at least ten times. The J gene is TRBJ2-3, the V gene TRBV6-1, with D hard to call. The germline V gene encodes CDR1 MNHNS and CDR2 SASEGT. The CDR3 runs 13 residues. The V and J ends lost 3 bases and 3 bases respectively, with 7 bases between them. Here the CDR3 DNA reads TGTGCCAGCAGTGAGGACCGGACAGATACGCAGTATTTT. Protein product: CASSEDRTDTQYF.

In this sample, this clonotype turned up a few times. The CDR3 here is CAWRRSGGNQPQHF. The CDR3 bases are TGTGCCTGGAGGAGGTCGGGGGGCAATCAGCCCCAGCATTTT. This sequence joins TRBV30 and TRBJ1-5; possibly TRBD1 for D (5 bases). Germline V lookup: CDR1 GTSNPN, CDR2 SVGIG (reference sequence). Between the trimmed V and J ends, which lost 3 bases and 2 bases, there was a span of 11 bases. The CDR3 has 14 residues.

The V and J genes are TRBV19 and TRBJ2-1, with D perhaps matching TRBD1 (5 bases). V was clipped by 3 bases and J by 4 bases, with 16 bases between them. The germline V gene has CDR1 LNHDA and CDR2 SQIVND (reference sequence). This CDR3 has 16 amino acids. CDR3 loop: CASSMFVWGMYNEQFF. CDR3 bases: TGTGCCAGTAGTATGTTTGTCTGGGGCATGTACAATGAGCAGTTCTTC.

This clonotype was detected many times. The chain has TRBV5-1 and TRBJ2-7, with D perhaps matching TRBD1 (6 bases). Deletions cut 0 bases from V and 7 bases from J, with 14 bases between. This CDR3 spans 14 amino acids. Germline V gives CDR1 SGHRS, CDR2 YFSETQ. This CDR3 reads CASSLADRMGEQYF. The CDR3 DNA follows: TGCGCCAGCAGCTTGGCCGACAGGATGGGGGAGCAGTACTTC.